This T cell receptor beta chain was identified in a study of shared clonotypes between healthy human individuals. On this clone: The sample holds other DNA sequences that translate to the same CDR3.

Here immunoSEQ multiplex PCR was the method, and the copy in TCRdb shows in-frame clones only, minus some. The table has about 2.3 million clones, about 90% seen once. Material: naive CD4+ T cells from PBMCs. As for subset: CD45RA+ positively selected. The origin of this receptor is a man aged 18 to 30 in good health. Some clones in this sample may be carry-over from other donors' samples.

The CDR3 region is CAISGDRGNTEAFF. In nucleotides, the CDR3 is TGTGCCATCAGTGGGGACCGGGGGAACACTGAAGCTTTCTTT. V gene TRBV10-3 combines with J gene TRBJ1-1, with D maybe TRBD1 (5 bases). V lost 4 bases and J lost 1, with 10 bases in between. This CDR3 has 14 residues. Looked up from germline, CDR1 is ENHRY and CDR2 is SYGVKD.